Listed below are T cell receptor beta chains from one sample, sequenced in a study of T cell responses to AZD1222 COVID-19 vaccine. Generated by immunoSEQ multiplex PCR, the TCRdb table keeps only in-frame clones and is missing some. The repertoire consists of roughly 80,000 clones, with over 75% occurring once and the leading ten covering about 5%. The specimen comprised peripheral blood, sampled 28 days after the second AZD1222 dose. Receptors originate from an adult who received the AZD1222 COVID-19 vaccine. Each CDR3 is given with its conserved first and last residue. A D gene is named only where the DNA matches it firmly. Clone size, where shown, is once, few, many, or a class for clones that have expanded.

clone_size d_call j_call v_call cdr3_aa cdr3_nt
- - TRBJ2-3 TRBV19 CAMGNGATDTQYF TGTGCCATGGGGAACGGCGCCACAGATACGCAGTATTTT
- TRBD2 TRBJ2-1 TRBV13 CASSLGAGRGNEQFF TGTGCCAGCAGCTTAGGTGCGGGGAGGGGCAATGAGCAGTTCTTC
- - TRBJ1-1 TRBV9 CASSVGGATEAFF TGTGCCAGCAGCGTAGGGGGTGCCACTGAAGCTTTCTTT
- TRBD1 TRBJ2-2 TRBV7-9 CASSPGQLTGELFF TGTGCCAGCAGCCCGGGACAGCTCACCGGGGAGCTGTTTTTT
- TRBD1 TRBJ2-2 TRBV20-1 CSASTGGAVTGELFF TGCAGTGCTAGTACAGGGGGCGCCGTAACCGGGGAGCTGTTTTTT
- - TRBJ1-1 TRBV5-1 CASSPGPDTEAFF TGCGCCAGCAGCCCCGGGCCCGACACTGAAGCTTTCTTT
once TRBD1 TRBJ1-2 TRBV18 CASSPAVTGEYGYTF TGTGCCAGCTCACCGGCCGTGACAGGGGAATATGGCTACACCTTC
- - TRBJ2-5 TRBV12-3/TRBV12-4 CASGRGRETQYF TGTGCCAGCGGTAGGGGCCGGGAGACCCAGTACTTC
- - TRBJ1-5 TRBV5-5 CASSLDLPLGQPQHF TGTGCCAGCAGCTTGGACCTCCCTCTAGGTCAGCCCCAGCATTTT
- TRBD1 TRBJ1-5 TRBV10-3 CAISVGTGGDQPQHF TGTGCCATCAGTGTGGGGACAGGGGGAGATCAGCCCCAGCATTTT
- - TRBJ1-1 TRBV5-5 CASSRTDIYLNTEAFF TGTGCCAGCAGCCGGACCGATATATATTTGAACACTGAAGCTTTCTTT
- - TRBJ2-3 TRBV6-6 CASSLRAGDRLLDTQYF TGTGCCAGCAGTCTAAGGGCAGGGGACCGACTTTTGGATACGCAGTATTTT
- - TRBJ1-1 TRBV5-1 CASSVGGWGLEAFF TGCGCCAGCAGCGTTGGTGGATGGGGCCTCGAAGCTTTCTTT